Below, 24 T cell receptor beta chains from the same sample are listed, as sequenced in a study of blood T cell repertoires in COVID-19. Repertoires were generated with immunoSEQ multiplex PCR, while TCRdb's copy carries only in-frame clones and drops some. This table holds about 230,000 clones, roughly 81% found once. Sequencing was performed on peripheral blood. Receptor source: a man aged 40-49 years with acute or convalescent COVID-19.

CDR3 in DNA: TGCGCCAGCAGCCTGGTCGGACAGGGGGACACCGGGGAGCTGTTTTTT. Translating gives CASSLVGQGDTGELFF. The chain uses TRBV5-1 and TRBJ2-2, with TRBD1 identical over 10 bases. CDR1 is SGHRS, CDR2 YFSETQ, per germline. V trimming: 4 bases; J trimming: 3 bases; junction bases outside the gene matches: 6. The CDR3 has 16 amino acids.

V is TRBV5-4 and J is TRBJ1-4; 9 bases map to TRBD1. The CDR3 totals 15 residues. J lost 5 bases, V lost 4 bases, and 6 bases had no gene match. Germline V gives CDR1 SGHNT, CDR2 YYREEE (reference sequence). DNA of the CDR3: TGTGCCAGCAGCAAAGAGACAGGGGGGAATGAAAAACTGTTTTTT. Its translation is CASSKETGGNEKLFF.

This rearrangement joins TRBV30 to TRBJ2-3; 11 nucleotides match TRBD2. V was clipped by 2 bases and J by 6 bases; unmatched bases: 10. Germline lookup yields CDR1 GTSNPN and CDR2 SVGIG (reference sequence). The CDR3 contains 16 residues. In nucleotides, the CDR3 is TGTGCCTGGAGTTTCCATAGCGGGGGGGCCCGGGATACGCAGTATTTT. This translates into CAWSFHSGGARDTQYF.

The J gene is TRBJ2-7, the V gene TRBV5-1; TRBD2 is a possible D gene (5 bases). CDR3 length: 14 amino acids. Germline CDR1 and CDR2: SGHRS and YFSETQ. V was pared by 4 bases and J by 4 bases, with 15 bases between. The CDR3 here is CASSPGVSPYEQYF. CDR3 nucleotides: TGCGCCAGCAGCCCCGGGGTCTCACCGTACGAGCAGTACTTC.

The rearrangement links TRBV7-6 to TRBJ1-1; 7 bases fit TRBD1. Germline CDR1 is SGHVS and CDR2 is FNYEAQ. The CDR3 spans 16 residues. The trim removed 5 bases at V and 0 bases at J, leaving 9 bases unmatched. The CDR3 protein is CASSLTLGGLNTEAFF. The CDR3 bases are TGTGCCAGCAGCCTCACATTAGGGGGCCTGAACACTGAAGCTTTCTTT.

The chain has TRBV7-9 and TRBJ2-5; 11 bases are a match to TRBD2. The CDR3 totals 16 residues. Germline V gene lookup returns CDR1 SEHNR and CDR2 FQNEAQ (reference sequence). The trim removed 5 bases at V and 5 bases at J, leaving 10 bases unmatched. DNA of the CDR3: TGTGCCAGCAGCCCTCGAGGGGCTAGCGGGGGGGAGACCCAGTACTTC. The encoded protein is CASSPRGASGGETQYF. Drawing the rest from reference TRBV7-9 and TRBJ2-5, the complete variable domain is DTGVSQNPRHKITKRGQNVTFRCDPISEHNRLYWYRQTLGQGPEFLTYFQNEAQLEKSRLLSDRFSAERPKGSFSTLEIQRTEQGDSAMYLCASSPRGASGGETQYFGPGTRLLVL.

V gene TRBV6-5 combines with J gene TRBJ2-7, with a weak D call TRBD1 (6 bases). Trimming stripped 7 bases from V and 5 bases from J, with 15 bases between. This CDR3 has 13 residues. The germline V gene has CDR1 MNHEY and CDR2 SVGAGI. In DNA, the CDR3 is TGTGCCAGCACAGGGGACAATCCAGACGAGCAGTACTTC. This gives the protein CASTGDNPDEQYF.

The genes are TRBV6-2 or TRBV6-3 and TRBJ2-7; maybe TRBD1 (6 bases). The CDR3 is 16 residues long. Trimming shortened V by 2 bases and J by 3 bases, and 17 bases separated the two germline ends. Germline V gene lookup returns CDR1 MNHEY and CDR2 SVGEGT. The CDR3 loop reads CASSYRDNYGYYEQYF. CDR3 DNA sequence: TGTGCCAGCAGTTACAGGGACAACTATGGCTACTACGAGCAGTACTTC.

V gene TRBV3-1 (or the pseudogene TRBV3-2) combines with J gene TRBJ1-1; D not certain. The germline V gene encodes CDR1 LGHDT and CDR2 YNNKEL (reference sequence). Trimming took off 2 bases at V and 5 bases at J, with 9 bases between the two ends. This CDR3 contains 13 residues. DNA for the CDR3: TGTGCCAGCAGCCAAACTCCTGTTACTGAAGCTTTCTTT. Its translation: CASSQTPVTEAFF.

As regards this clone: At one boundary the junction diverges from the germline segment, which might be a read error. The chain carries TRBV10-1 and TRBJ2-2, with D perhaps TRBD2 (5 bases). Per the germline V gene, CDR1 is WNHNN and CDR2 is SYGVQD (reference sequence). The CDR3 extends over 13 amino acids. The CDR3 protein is CASGNRATGELLF. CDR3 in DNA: TGCGCCAGCGGGAATAGGGCCACCGGGGAGCTGCTTTTT.

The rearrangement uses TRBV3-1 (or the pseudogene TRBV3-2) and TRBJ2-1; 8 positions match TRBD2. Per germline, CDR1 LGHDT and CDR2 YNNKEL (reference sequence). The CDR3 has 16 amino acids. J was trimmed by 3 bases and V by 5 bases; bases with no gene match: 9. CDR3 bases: TGTGCCAGCAGCGACCATGGTGCGGGGGGCTACAATGAGCAGTTCTTC. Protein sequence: CASSDHGAGGYNEQFF.

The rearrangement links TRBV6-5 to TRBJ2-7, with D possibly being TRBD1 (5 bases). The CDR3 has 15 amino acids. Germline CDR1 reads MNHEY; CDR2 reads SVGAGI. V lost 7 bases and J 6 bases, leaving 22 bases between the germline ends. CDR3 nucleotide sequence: TGTGCCAGCAAGGCCGGTGCGGCAGGGATGGCCGAGCAGTACTTC. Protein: CASKAGAAGMAEQYF.

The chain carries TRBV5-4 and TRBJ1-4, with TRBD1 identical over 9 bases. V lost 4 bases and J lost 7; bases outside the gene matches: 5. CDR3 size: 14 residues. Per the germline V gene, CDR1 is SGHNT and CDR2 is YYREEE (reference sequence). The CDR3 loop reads CASSATGGGEKLFF. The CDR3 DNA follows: TGTGCCAGCAGCGCAACAGGGGGCGGTGAAAAACTGTTTTTT.

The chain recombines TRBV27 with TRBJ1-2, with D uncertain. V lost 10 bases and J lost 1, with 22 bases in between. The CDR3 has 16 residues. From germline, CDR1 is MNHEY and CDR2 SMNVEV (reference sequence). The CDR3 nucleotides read TGTGCCACCCGGATCGCGGTAGGATCCCTTAACTATGGCTACACCTTC. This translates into CATRIAVGSLNYGYTF.

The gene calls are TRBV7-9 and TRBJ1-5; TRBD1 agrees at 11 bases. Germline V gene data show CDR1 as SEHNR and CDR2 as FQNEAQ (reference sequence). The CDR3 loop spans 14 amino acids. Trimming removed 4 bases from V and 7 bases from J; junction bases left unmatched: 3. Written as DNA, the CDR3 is TGTGCCAGCAGCTCCGGGACAGGGGGGCAGCCCCAGCATTTT. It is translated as CASSSGTGGQPQHF.

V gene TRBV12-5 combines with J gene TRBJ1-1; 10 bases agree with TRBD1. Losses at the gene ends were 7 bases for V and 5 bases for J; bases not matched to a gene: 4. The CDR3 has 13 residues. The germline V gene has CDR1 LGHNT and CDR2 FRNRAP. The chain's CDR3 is CASAWDRGTEAFF. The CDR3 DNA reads TGTGCTAGTGCCTGGGACAGGGGAACTGAAGCTTTCTTT.

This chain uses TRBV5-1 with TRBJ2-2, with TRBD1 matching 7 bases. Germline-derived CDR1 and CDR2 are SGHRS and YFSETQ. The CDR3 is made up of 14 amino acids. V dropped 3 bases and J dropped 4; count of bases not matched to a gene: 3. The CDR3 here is CASSSTGSTGELFF. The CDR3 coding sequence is TGCGCCAGCAGCTCGACAGGGTCCACCGGGGAGCTGTTTTTT. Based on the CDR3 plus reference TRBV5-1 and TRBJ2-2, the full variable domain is KAGVTQTPRYLIKTRGQQVTLSCSPISGHRSVSWYQQTPGQGLQFLFEYFSETQRNKGNFPGRFSGRQFSNSRSEMNVSTLELGDSALYLCASSSTGSTGELFFGEGSRLTVL.

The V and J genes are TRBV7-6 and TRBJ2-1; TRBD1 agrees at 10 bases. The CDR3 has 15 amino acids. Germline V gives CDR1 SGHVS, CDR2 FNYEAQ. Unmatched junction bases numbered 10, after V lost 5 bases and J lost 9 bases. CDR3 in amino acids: CASSGRDRGLGEQFF. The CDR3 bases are TGTGCCAGCAGCGGCCGGGACAGGGGTCTAGGTGAGCAGTTCTTC.

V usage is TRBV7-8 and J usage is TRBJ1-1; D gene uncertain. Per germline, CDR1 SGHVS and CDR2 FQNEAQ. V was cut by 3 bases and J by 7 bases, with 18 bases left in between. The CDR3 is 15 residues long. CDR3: CASSFGPGPTIEAFF. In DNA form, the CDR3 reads TGTGCCAGCAGCTTTGGGCCCGGCCCGACGATTGAAGCTTTCTTT.

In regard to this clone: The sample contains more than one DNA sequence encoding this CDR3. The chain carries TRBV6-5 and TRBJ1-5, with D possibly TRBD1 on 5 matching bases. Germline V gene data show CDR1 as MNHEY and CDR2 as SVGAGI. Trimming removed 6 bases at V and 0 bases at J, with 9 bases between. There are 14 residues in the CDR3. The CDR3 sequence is CASSRGDSNQPQHF. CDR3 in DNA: TGTGCCAGCAGCCGGGGGGATAGCAATCAGCCCCAGCATTTT.

CDR3 in amino acids: CASSVGQGRTNEQFF. The DNA of the CDR3 is TGTGCCAGCAGCGTAGGACAGGGACGTACGAATGAGCAGTTCTTC. This rearrangement joins TRBV9 to TRBJ2-1; 7 bases are a match to TRBD1. Per the germline V gene, CDR1 is SGDLS and CDR2 is YYNGEE. CDR3 length equals 15 residues. The trim removed 0 bases at V and 7 bases at J, leaving 7 bases unmatched.

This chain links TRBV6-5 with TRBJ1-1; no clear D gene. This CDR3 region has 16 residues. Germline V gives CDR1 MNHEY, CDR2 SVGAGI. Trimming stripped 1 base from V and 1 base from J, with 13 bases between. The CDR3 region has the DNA TGTGCCAGCAGTTACTACATGACAAGGAAGAACACTGAAGCTTTCTTT. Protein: CASSYYMTRKNTEAFF.

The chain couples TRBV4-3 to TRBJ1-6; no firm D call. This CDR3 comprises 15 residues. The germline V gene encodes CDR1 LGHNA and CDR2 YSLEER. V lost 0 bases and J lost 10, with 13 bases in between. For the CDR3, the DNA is TGCGCCAGCAGCCAAGATGGGAGGCCCGGGTCACCCCTCCACTTT. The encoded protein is CASSQDGRPGSPLHF.

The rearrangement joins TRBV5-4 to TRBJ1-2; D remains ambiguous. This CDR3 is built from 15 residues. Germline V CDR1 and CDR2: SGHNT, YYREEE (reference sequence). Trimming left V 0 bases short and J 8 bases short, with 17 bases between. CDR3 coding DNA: TGTGCCAGCAGCTTGGCCGAGCGGCCGTGGTTGGGCTACACCTTC. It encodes CASSLAERPWLGYTF.